This T cell receptor (beta chain) emerged from a study of Ad26.COV2.S vaccination and SARS-CoV-2 variants. In the study overall: Sample donor was a member of the COV1001 Ad26.COV2.S trial arm. Once, or twice with 56 days between doses, Ad26.COV2.S was given intramuscularly.

This table comes from immunoSEQ multiplex PCR, and its TCRdb copy is limited to in-frame clones, with some not included. Of about 350,000 clones detected, about nine tenths appear once; the ten largest clones hold 6.4%. Whole-study results and caveats: Reported post-vaccination CD8+ and CD4+ T cell responses to spike showed substantial breadth.

Treatment indicated: some 20 received Ad26.COV2.S at low or high dose, single or two shots; roughly five received placebo; per-sample allocation not given. Sampling took place 63 days after the first vaccine or placebo injection. SARS-CoV-2 spike from the Wuhan strain was encoded by the vaccine, an Ad26 vector. To note about this clone: What it binds is unknown.

V was clipped by 6 bases and J by 2 bases, with 14 bases between them. The CDR3 extends over 15 amino acids. Germline CDR1 MNHEY, CDR2 SVGAGI. This clonotype was obtained from a person between 18 and 65 years old who received the Ad26.COV2.S COVID-19 vaccine or a placebo. Specimen: peripheral blood, collected in a trial of Ad26.COV2.S vaccine versus placebo. The chain recombines TRBV6-5 with TRBJ2-1; D could derive from TRBD1 or TRBD2 (5 bases each). The CDR3, as DNA: TGTGCCAGCAGGCCGGGACGGAGAGCCTACAATGAGCAGTTCTTC. Its translation is CASRPGRRAYNEQFF.